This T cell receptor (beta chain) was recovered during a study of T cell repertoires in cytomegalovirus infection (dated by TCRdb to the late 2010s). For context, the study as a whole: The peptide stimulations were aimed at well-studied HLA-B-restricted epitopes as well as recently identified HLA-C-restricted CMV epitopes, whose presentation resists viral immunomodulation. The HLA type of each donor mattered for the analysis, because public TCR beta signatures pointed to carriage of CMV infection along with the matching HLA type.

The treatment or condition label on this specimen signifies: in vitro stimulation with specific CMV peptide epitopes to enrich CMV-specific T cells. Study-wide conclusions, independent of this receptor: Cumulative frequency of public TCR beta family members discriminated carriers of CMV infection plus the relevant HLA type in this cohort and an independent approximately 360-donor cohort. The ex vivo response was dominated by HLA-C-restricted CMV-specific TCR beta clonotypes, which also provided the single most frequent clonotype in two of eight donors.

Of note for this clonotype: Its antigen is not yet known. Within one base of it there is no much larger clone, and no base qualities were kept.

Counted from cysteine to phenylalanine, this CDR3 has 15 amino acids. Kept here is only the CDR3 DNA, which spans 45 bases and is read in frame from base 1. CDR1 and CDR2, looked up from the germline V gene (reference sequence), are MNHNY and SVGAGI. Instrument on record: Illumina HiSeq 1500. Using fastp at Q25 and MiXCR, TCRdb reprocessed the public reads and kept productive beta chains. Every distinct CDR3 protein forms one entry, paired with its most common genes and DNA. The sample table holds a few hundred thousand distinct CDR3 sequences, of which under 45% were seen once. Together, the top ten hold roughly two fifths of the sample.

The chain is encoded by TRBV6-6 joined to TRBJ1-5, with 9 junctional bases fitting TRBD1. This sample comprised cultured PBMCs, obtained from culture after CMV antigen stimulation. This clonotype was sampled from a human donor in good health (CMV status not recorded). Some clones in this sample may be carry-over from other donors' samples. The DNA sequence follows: TGTGCTAGCCGACCCCTCGACAGGGGGGATCAGCCCCAGCATTTT. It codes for CASRPLDRGDQPQHF.